The 25 T cell receptor beta chains below all came from one sample that was sequenced in a study of cytomegalovirus exposure and HLA in healthy donors. In the PCR, 60 Vbeta and 13 Jbeta primers were used. TCRdb's table, derived via immunoSEQ multiplex PCR, lists solely in-frame clones and lacks some. The sample shows over 150,000 clones, around three quarters of them seen only once. Sample: PBMCs. Receptors were obtained from a woman younger than 30 in good health and CMV-seronegative.

The rearrangement uses TRBV7-9 and TRBJ2-2, with TRBD2 identical over 14 bases. V dropped 4 bases and J dropped 7; count of bases not matched to a gene: 11. CDR1 and CDR2 from the germline V gene are SEHNR and FQNEAQ (reference sequence). This CDR3 is built from 18 residues. The CDR3 nucleotides read TGTGCCAGCAGCTATCGACGGACTAGCGGGAGGATTAGCGGGGAGCTGTTTTTT. Translated: CASSYRRTSGRISGELFF.

The chain is built from TRBV7-8 and TRBJ2-1, with 12 bases matching TRBD1. This CDR3 has 16 amino acids. J lost 7 bases, V lost 5 bases, and 9 bases had no gene match. Germline CDR1 reads SGHVS; CDR2 reads FQNEAQ. The CDR3 DNA is TGTGCCAGCAGCGTTCGCCTGGGACAGGGGGCTAATGAGCAGTTCTTC. This codes for CASSVRLGQGANEQFF.

The rearrangement joins TRBV5-4 to TRBJ1-2; D unresolved. Trimming took off 2 bases at V and 4 bases at J, with 9 bases between the two ends. From germline, CDR1 is SGHNT and CDR2 YYREEE (reference sequence). This CDR3 contains 13 residues. The CDR3 DNA is TGTGCCAGCAGCTTCGTAGGACTCTATGGCTACACCTTC. This encodes CASSFVGLYGYTF.

The V gene is TRBV4-3, the J gene TRBJ2-2; possible D gene TRBD2, 5 bases. CDR3 length: 12 residues. V shed 4 bases and J shed 8 bases, with 8 bases lying between them. The V gene's germline CDR1 is LGHNA and CDR2 YSLEER. CDR3 amino acids: CASSRGGGELFF. The CDR3 DNA is TGCGCCAGCAGCCGCGGCGGGGGGGAGCTGTTTTTT.

V usage is TRBV27 and J usage is TRBJ2-7; no clear D gene. The germline V gene has CDR1 MNHEY and CDR2 SMNVEV (reference sequence). The CDR3 consists of 14 residues. Between the trimmed V and J ends, which lost 2 bases and 2 bases, there was a span of 10 bases. CDR3 DNA: TGTGCCAGCAGTTTAGGCGGCAGTACCTACGAGCAGTACTTC. This translates into CASSLGGSTYEQYF.

This rearrangement joins TRBV7-9 to TRBJ2-7, with 8 bases aligning to TRBD1. The CDR3 spans 15 residues. Trimming at V came to 4 bases and at J to 3 bases, leaving 8 bases not matched to a gene. Germline-derived CDR1 and CDR2 are SEHNR and FQNEAQ (reference sequence). The CDR3 sequence: CASSYETGEGYEQYF. The CDR3 region has the DNA TGTGCCAGCAGCTACGAGACAGGGGAAGGCTACGAGCAGTACTTC.

This CDR3 reads CASSPTLAEGYGYTF. The CDR3 DNA follows: TGTGCCAGCAGCCCTACGTTGGCCGAGGGTTATGGCTACACCTTC. The chain couples TRBV7-8 to TRBJ1-2; D unresolved. Germline CDR1 is SGHVS and CDR2 is FQNEAQ. The CDR3 is 15 residues long. V was shortened by 5 bases and J by 5 bases, with 18 bases between the two germline ends.

The rearrangement uses TRBV19 and TRBJ2-7; tentatively, D is TRBD1 (6 bases). V lost 5 bases, J lost 5 bases, and 19 bases lay in between. This CDR3 has 15 residues. The V gene's germline CDR1 is LNHDA and CDR2 SQIVND (reference sequence). The DNA for the CDR3 is TGTGCCAGTAGTGTTTCGACAGGAGAGAAGAACGAGCAGTACTTC. Protein: CASSVSTGEKNEQYF. Full variable domain (rest looked up from reference TRBV19 and TRBJ2-7): DGGITQSPKYLFRKEGQNVTLSCEQNLNHDAMYWYRQDPGQGLRLIYYSQIVNDFQKGDIAEGYSVSREKKESFPLTVTSAQKNPTAFYLCASSVSTGEKNEQYFGPGTRLTVT.

This clone showed up just a few times. V is TRBV11-3 and J is TRBJ2-1; 14 bases match TRBD2. CDR3 size: 17 residues. Germline CDR1 and CDR2: SGHNT and YENEEA. Unmatched junction bases numbered 4, after V lost 1 base and J lost 5 bases. Here the CDR3 DNA reads TGTGCCAGCAGCTTAGGACTAGCGGGAGGGTCCCACAATGAGCAGTTCTTC. Residues: CASSLGLAGGSHNEQFF.

The V gene is TRBV19, the J gene TRBJ2-5; tentatively, D is TRBD1 (6 bases). The CDR3 extends over 13 amino acids. Trimming cost V 6 bases and J 2 bases, with 10 bases left between them. From germline, CDR1 is LNHDA and CDR2 SQIVND (reference sequence). The DNA of the CDR3 is TGTGCCAGTAGACAGGACAGACAAGAGACCCAGTACTTC. This translates into CASRQDRQETQYF.

J is TRBJ2-3 and V is TRBV6-1; the D is unclear. The CDR3 is 12 residues long. Germline V CDR1 and CDR2: MNHNS, SASEGT. The V and J ends lost 6 bases and 5 bases respectively, with 9 bases between them. DNA for the CDR3: TGTGCCAGCAGCGACCTAGGAGATACGCAGTATTTT. Translation gives CASSDLGDTQYF.

The rearrangement uses TRBV6-1 and TRBJ1-1; D uncertain. This CDR3 is 12 amino acids long. The V end was cut by 3 bases, the J end by 5 bases, with 7 bases between. Per germline, CDR1 MNHNS and CDR2 SASEGT. CDR3 region: CASSDLFTEAFF. The CDR3 nucleotides read TGTGCCAGCAGTGATCTGTTTACTGAAGCTTTCTTT.

The chain carries TRBV5-4 and TRBJ2-1; TRBD2 might be the D (6 bases). Germline CDR1 is SGHNT and CDR2 is YYREEE (reference sequence). The ends were cut back, 4 bases at V and 8 bases at J, with 10 bases in the middle. The CDR3 consists of 12 residues. CDR3 residues: CASSRSGDEQFF. CDR3 coding DNA: TGTGCCAGCAGCCGGTCGGGGGATGAGCAGTTCTTC.

This chain joins TRBV30 and TRBJ2-7; D is possibly TRBD1 (8 bases). This CDR3 contains 14 residues. Trimming cost V 3 bases and J 7 bases, with 19 bases left between them. Germline CDR1 is GTSNPN and CDR2 is SVGIG (reference sequence). CDR3 coding DNA: TGTGCCTGGAGCACGACAGGGGAGGGGGGGGAGCAGTACTTC. It yields the protein CAWSTTGEGGEQYF.

V and J are TRBV30 and TRBJ1-6; a weak D match, TRBD1 (6 bases). The CDR3 runs 15 residues. CDR1 and CDR2 from the germline V gene are GTSNPN and SVGIG (reference sequence). The germline V and J ends were trimmed by 0 bases and 3 bases, with 9 bases remaining between them. The CDR3 here is CAWSVRTVYNSPLHF. CDR3 in DNA: TGTGCCTGGAGTGTGCGGACAGTCTATAATTCACCCCTCCACTTT.

There are a few counts of this clone. This rearrangement joins TRBV9 to TRBJ1-1, with TRBD1 matching over 9 bases. The length of the CDR3 is 16 residues. The V segment lost 3 bases and the J segment 1 base; nucleotides outside the gene matches: 7. The V gene's germline CDR1 is SGDLS and CDR2 YYNGEE. The CDR3 sequence: CASSARLQGANTEAFF. The CDR3 nucleotides are TGTGCCAGCAGCGCCAGATTACAGGGGGCGAACACTGAAGCTTTCTTT.

The chain uses TRBV25-1 and TRBJ2-4; the D gene is possibly TRBD2 (5 bases). The CDR3 is 15 residues long. The V end lost 2 bases, the J end lost 3 bases, and 11 bases lay between the germline ends. Germline values: CDR1 MGHDK, CDR2 SYGVNS. Here the CDR3 reads CASSEADRGKNIQYF. CDR3 bases: TGTGCCAGCAGTGAAGCGGATCGGGGCAAAAACATTCAGTACTTC.

V gene TRBV18 combines with J gene TRBJ1-1, with TRBD1 matching over 8 bases. The CDR3 consists of 13 residues. Germline V gene sequence: CDR1 KGHSH, CDR2 LQKENI. The J segment lost 6 bases and the V segment lost 2 bases, leaving 2 bases of the junction unmatched. The chain's CDR3 is CASSPDRGAEAFF. The CDR3 DNA is TGTGCCAGCTCACCAGACAGGGGAGCTGAAGCTTTCTTT. The full variable domain, its missing parts supplied by reference TRBV18 and TRBJ1-1, is NAGVMQNPRHLVRRRGQEARLRCSPMKGHSHVYWYRQLPEEGLKFMVYLQKENIIDESGMPKERFSAEFPKEGPSILRIQQVVRGDSAAYFCASSPDRGAEAFFGQGTRLTVV.

The chain joins TRBV25-1 to TRBJ2-1; 10 bases are shared with TRBD2. Germline values: CDR1 MGHDK, CDR2 SYGVNS. V lost 5 bases to trimming and J lost 8 bases; unmatched junction nucleotides: 9. CDR3 length: 15 amino acids. The DNA for the CDR3 is TGTGCCAGCAGTCCTAGCGGGGGCCCCAAAGATGAGCAGTTCTTC. Translated: CASSPSGGPKDEQFF.

This clone appeared once. This chain joins TRBV30 and TRBJ1-1; the match to TRBD1 covers 9 bases. The V and J ends lost 0 bases and 4 bases, in that order; junction bases with no gene match: 6. CDR1 and CDR2 (germline): GTSNPN, SVGIG (reference sequence). The CDR3 covers 15 residues. The CDR3 coding sequence is TGTGCCTGGAGTGTAGGGACAGGGAGAGTCACTGAAGCTTTCTTT. Translating it yields CAWSVGTGRVTEAFF.

The chain has TRBV6-5 and TRBJ1-2, with 7 positions matching TRBD1. The CDR3 spans 14 residues. Germline V CDR1 and CDR2: MNHEY, SVGAGI. V was pared by 5 bases and J by 4 bases, with 7 bases of the junction left unmatched. The CDR3 DNA follows: TGTGCCAGCAGTCAGGGACAGAACTTCTATGGCTACACCTTC. Residues: CASSQGQNFYGYTF.

This clone has a single count. V and J are TRBV5-4 and TRBJ2-3; 8 bases match TRBD2. The CDR3 loop spans 17 amino acids. Germline V gene sequence: CDR1 SGHNT, CDR2 YYREEE (reference sequence). The ends lost 4 bases at V and 3 bases at J; junction bases unmatched: 13. The CDR3 DNA follows: TGTGCCAGCAGCCTACTAAGAAGCGGGGGCGGGACAGATACGCAGTATTTT. Its translation is CASSLLRSGGGTDTQYF.

The chain uses TRBV18 and TRBJ2-1; the D gene is possibly TRBD2 (5 bases). The ends were cut back, 1 base at V and 9 bases at J, with 13 bases in the middle. There are 14 residues in the CDR3. CDR1 is KGHSH, CDR2 LQKENI, per germline. The CDR3 DNA sequence: TGTGCCAGCTCACCACTCGGGGAACGAGCTGAGCAGTTCTTC. It encodes CASSPLGERAEQFF. Variable domain in full (rest from reference TRBV18 and TRBJ2-1): NAGVMQNPRHLVRRRGQEARLRCSPMKGHSHVYWYRQLPEEGLKFMVYLQKENIIDESGMPKERFSAEFPKEGPSILRIQQVVRGDSAAYFCASSPLGERAEQFFGPGTRLTVL.

In its sample, this clone was seen once. The rearrangement uses TRBV9 and TRBJ1-3; possible D gene TRBD1, 5 bases. V was clipped by 6 bases and J by 0 bases, with 10 bases between them. Germline V lookup: CDR1 SGDLS, CDR2 YYNGEE. This CDR3 has 14 amino acids. The CDR3 sequence: CASTGTSSGNTIYF. The CDR3 DNA is TGTGCCAGCACCGGGACTTCCTCTGGAAACACCATATATTTT.

The CDR3 region has the DNA TGTGCCAGCAGTCGGGGACAGGAGGACACTGAAGCTTTCTTT. As protein: CASSRGQEDTEAFF. The chain links TRBV7-9 to TRBJ1-1, with TRBD1 identical over 8 bases. V dropped 6 bases and J dropped 3; count of bases not matched to a gene: 6. The CDR3 consists of 14 residues. Germline CDR1 is SEHNR and CDR2 is FQNEAQ (reference sequence).